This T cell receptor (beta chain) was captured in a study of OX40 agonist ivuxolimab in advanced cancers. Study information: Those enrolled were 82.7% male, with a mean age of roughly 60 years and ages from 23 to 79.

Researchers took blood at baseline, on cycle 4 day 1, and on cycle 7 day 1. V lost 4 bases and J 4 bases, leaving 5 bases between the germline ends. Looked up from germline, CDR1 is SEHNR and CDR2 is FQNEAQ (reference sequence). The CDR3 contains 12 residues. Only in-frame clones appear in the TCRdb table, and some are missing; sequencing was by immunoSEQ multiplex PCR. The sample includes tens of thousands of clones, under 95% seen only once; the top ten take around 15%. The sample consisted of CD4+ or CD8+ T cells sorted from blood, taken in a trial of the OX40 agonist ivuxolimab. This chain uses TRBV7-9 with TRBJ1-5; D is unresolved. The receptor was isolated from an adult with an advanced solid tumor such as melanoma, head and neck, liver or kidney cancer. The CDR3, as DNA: TGTGCCAGCAGCTCCACGAATCAGCCCCAGCATTTT. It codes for CASSSTNQPQHF.